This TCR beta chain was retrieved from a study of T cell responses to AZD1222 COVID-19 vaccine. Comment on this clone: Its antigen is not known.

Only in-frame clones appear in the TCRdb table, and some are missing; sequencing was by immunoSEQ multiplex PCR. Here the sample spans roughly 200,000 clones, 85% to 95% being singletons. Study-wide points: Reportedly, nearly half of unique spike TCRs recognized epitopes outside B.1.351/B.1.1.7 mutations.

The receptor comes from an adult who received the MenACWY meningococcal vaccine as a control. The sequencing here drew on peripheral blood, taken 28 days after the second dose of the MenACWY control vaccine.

The CDR3 DNA sequence: TGCGCCAGCAGCTTTGTCCCCCGAGATCGCGCTTTCTTT. It yields the protein CASSFVPRDRAFF. This chain connects TRBV5-1 to TRBJ1-1; D remains unclear. Trimming removed 2 bases from V and 11 bases from J, with 16 bases in between. CDR3 size: 13 residues. From germline, CDR1 is SGHRS and CDR2 YFSETQ. Filled out from reference TRBV5-1 and TRBJ1-1, the complete variable domain reads KAGVTQTPRYLIKTRGQQVTLSCSPISGHRSVSWYQQTPGQGLQFLFEYFSETQRNKGNFPGRFSGRQFSNSRSEMNVSTLELGDSALYLCASSFVPRDRAFFGQGTRLTVV.